This T cell receptor beta chain was captured by sequencing in a study of neoadjuvant anti-PD-1 for oral cavity cancer. TCRdb's copy holds only in-frame clones and misses some; the assay was immunoSEQ multiplex PCR. Altogether 9,500 to 15,000 clones are present, about two thirds being singletons, with the ten largest covering 2% to 3%. The CDR3 is 15 residues long. The germline V gene encodes CDR1 LNHNV and CDR2 YYDKDF (reference sequence). V shed 0 bases, J shed 7 bases, and the junction held 3 bases outside the gene matches. Time point given: after neoadjuvant nivolumab, at surgical resection. The rearrangement joins TRBV15 to TRBJ1-6; 7 bases map to TRBD1. The starting material was PBMCs, obtained after nivolumab (anti-PD-1) treatment. This receptor was obtained from a person aged 35-79 years with oral cavity squamous cell carcinoma. The CDR3 DNA reads as TGTGCCACCAGCAGAGAGACAGGGATGAATTCACCCCTCCACTTT. This sequence encodes CATSRETGMNSPLHF.